Below, one TCR beta chain is given with its context. Its antigen is not known. The data derive from a study of post-analysis software for immune sequencing data. Study information: Both relapsing-remitting and secondary progressive multiple sclerosis featured among the disease courses, as did progressive-relapsing multiple sclerosis.

The TCR beta cDNA libraries contained unique molecular identifiers. TCRdb called the PCR reads again in MiXCR, with one record for every CDR3 protein. The sample has under 900,000 distinct CDR3 sequences, approximately 53% seen once; the top ten hold over 4%. The germline V gene encodes CDR1 MNHEY and CDR2 SVGAGI. The CDR3 contains 13 residues. With 11 bases clipped from V and 0 bases from J, the junction kept 5 bases outside the gene matches. Overall study results and limits: With TRBV5-6, TRBV5-1 and TRBV20-1 included, about five TRBV segments were more frequent in patients than in controls.

The receptor was isolated from a girl aged 10-17 years with multiple sclerosis. The rearrangement uses TRBV6-5 and TRBJ2-7, with TRBD1 matching 9 bases. Sequences were obtained from blood. DNA of the CDR3: TGTGCCTGCGGGACAGGGCCCTCCTACGAGCAGTACTTC. Its translation is CACGTGPSYEQYF.